A selection of T cell receptor beta chains follows, all from one sample in a study of cytomegalovirus exposure and HLA in healthy donors. Produced via immunoSEQ multiplex PCR; TCRdb's table is partial and in-frame only. The sample carries 40,000 to 50,000 clones, 65% to 80% recorded once. Sequencing input: PBMCs. The receptors come from a young man in good health and CMV-seronegative. Both conserved end residues are part of each CDR3. Each record gives: clone size, D gene, J gene, V gene, CDR3 DNA, CDR3 protein. D genes are given only for firm matches. Expanded clones get a size class; other rows say once, few or many, or leave the size out.

NA,NA,TRBJ1-4,TRBV6-5,TGTGCCAGCAGGAACAGCGGAGCTAATGAAAAACTGTTTTTT,CASRNSGANEKLFF
once,TRBD1,TRBJ1-2,TRBV19,TGTGCCAGTAGTATGACAGGGACTCGCGATGGCTACACCTTC,CASSMTGTRDGYTF
NA,TRBD2,TRBJ2-7,TRBV14,TGTGCCAGCAGCCAAGGTAGGCTAGCGGGACCCTACGAGCAGTACTTC,CASSQGRLAGPYEQYF
NA,TRBD1,TRBJ2-1,TRBV19,TGTGCCAGTACGGGACAGGTATACAATGAGCAGTTCTTC,CASTGQVYNEQFF
NA,NA,TRBJ2-1,TRBV30,TGTGCCTGGAGTGTTGGTAGCGGTCGCCTCAATGAGCAGTTCTTC,CAWSVGSGRLNEQFF
NA,NA,TRBJ2-5,TRBV7-8,TGTGCCAGCAGCCTTTTAGTTGGGGCTCAAGAGACCCAGTACTTC,CASSLLVGAQETQYF
few,TRBD1,TRBJ1-2,TRBV4-1,TGCGCCAGCAGCCAGGATCGGACAGGGTTATATGGCTACACCTTC,CASSQDRTGLYGYTF
few,NA,TRBJ2-5,TRBV6-6,TGTGCCAGCAGTTACCCACTGGAGACCCAGTACTTC,CASSYPLETQYF
NA,NA,TRBJ2-3,TRBV7-9,TGTGCCAGCAGCCGCGGGACGACAGATACGCAGTATTTT,CASSRGTTDTQYF
NA,TRBD1,TRBJ2-3,TRBV10-1,TGCGCCAGCAGTGAGGGAACAGGGGGGCTCGATACGCAGTATTTT,CASSEGTGGLDTQYF
NA,TRBD2,TRBJ2-3,TRBV25-1,TGTGCCAGCAGTGGGACTAGCGGGAAGGGAGATACGCAGTATTTT,CASSGTSGKGDTQYF
NA,NA,TRBJ2-5,TRBV27,TGTGCCAGCAGTACCCTTAACGGGGAGACCCAGTACTTC,CASSTLNGETQYF
NA,NA,TRBJ2-1,TRBV5-6,TGTGCCAGCAGCTTCCCCCCCGGGACACCTAACAATGAGCAGTTCTTC,CASSFPPGTPNNEQFF
NA,NA,TRBJ1-2,TRBV10-3,TGTGCCATCAGTGTTAAGGGGGACTATGGCTACACCTTC,CAISVKGDYGYTF
NA,NA,TRBJ2-3,TRBV4-1,TGCGCCAGCAGCCAAGATCGAGCACTACTCACAGATACGCAGTATTTT,CASSQDRALLTDTQYF
few,NA,TRBJ1-1,TRBV30,TGTGCCTGGAGTTGGGGGGGGGAAGCTTTCTTT,CAWSWGGEAFF
NA,TRBD1,TRBJ2-7,TRBV7-9,TGTGCCAGCAGCTTGAGTCAGGGGGTAAGGTTCGAGCAGTACTTC,CASSLSQGVRFEQYF
NA,NA,TRBJ1-2,TRBV2,TGTGCCAGCAGTGAACAGGGAAACTATGGCTACACCTTC,CASSEQGNYGYTF
NA,TRBD1,TRBJ2-3,TRBV5-1,TGCGCCAGCAGCCGGGACAGGAGCACAGATACGCAGTATTTT,CASSRDRSTDTQYF
NA,NA,TRBJ2-6,TRBV6-4,TGTGCCAGCAGTAACGGCTCTGGGGCCAACGTCCTGACTTTC,CASSNGSGANVLTF
once,TRBD2,TRBJ2-5,TRBV30,TGTGCCTGGAGTCCAGTCGGACTAGCGGGATCCGGGGAAACCCAGTACTTC,CAWSPVGLAGSGETQYF
once,TRBD1,TRBJ2-7,TRBV6-5,TGTGCCAGCAGTTACTCGACAGGGGAACGGACCCTCGAGCAGTACTTC,CASSYSTGERTLEQYF
NA,TRBD1,TRBJ1-5,TRBV30,TGTGCCTGGAGCGAACCGAGGGGGCTGCAGCCCCAGCATTTT,CAWSEPRGLQPQHF
NA,NA,TRBJ1-5,TRBV6-1,TGTGCCAGCAGTGTGGAGCTGGGGAGACAGCCCCAGCATTTT,CASSVELGRQPQHF
NA,TRBD2,TRBJ2-4,TRBV7-6,TGTGCCAGCAGCCCCTGGAGCGGGAGCGTTGTAGAAGCCAAAAACATTCAGTACTTC,CASSPWSGSVVEAKNIQYF
NA,NA,TRBJ2-5,TRBV19,TGTGCCAGTAGGTTAACAGGGATGGAGACCCAGTACTTC,CASRLTGMETQYF
NA,TRBD1,TRBJ2-7,TRBV29-1,TGCAGCGCCTGGGGTGGACAGGGTACCTACGAGCAGTACTTC,CSAWGGQGTYEQYF
once,TRBD2,TRBJ2-3,TRBV5-6,TGTGCCAGCAGCCCAAAATCCGGGACTAGCGGATACACAGATACGCAGTATTTT,CASSPKSGTSGYTDTQYF
NA,NA,TRBJ2-7,TRBV21-1,TGTGCCAGCAGCCCTCCTGGGCAGGTTGGGGAGTACGAGCAGTACTTC,CASSPPGQVGEYEQYF
NA,NA,TRBJ2-6,TRBV6-1,TGTGCCAGCAGTGAAATCCTGGGCGCCAACGTCCTGACTTTC,CASSEILGANVLTF
NA,NA,TRBJ1-1,TRBV7-8,TGTGCCAGCAGCTTAGCGGGCAGGCCAGGTAAGACTGAAGCTTTCTTT,CASSLAGRPGKTEAFF
NA,TRBD2,TRBJ2-2,TRBV5-1,TGCGCCAGCAGCACCGGACTAGCGGGGTACACCGGGGAGCTGTTTTTT,CASSTGLAGYTGELFF
NA,NA,TRBJ2-2,TRBV21-1,TGTGCCAGCAGCAAGACTGGACAGGGAGCCGATAACACCGGGGAGCTGTTTTTT,CASSKTGQGADNTGELFF
NA,TRBD2,TRBJ2-5,TRBV6-5,TGTGCCAGCAGTTCATATAGCGGGAGTGAGACCCAGTACTTC,CASSSYSGSETQYF
NA,NA,TRBJ1-4,TRBV6-1,TGTGCCAGCAGTGCCTCCCAGGTTGAAAAACTGTTTTTT,CASSASQVEKLFF
NA,NA,TRBJ1-2,TRBV5-6,TGTGCCAGCAGCTCCCCCCCCGGGGGTGGCTACACCTTC,CASSSPPGGGYTF
NA,TRBD1,TRBJ2-7,TRBV5-4,TGTGCCAGCAGCTCTGATACAGGGGGTAGAAACGAGCAGTACTTC,CASSSDTGGRNEQYF
NA,NA,TRBJ1-5,TRBV6-1,TGTGCCAGCAGTGTCGAGGGTGATCAGCCCCAGCATTTT,CASSVEGDQPQHF
NA,NA,TRBJ1-4,TRBV2,TGTGCCAGCAGTGAACGGGGGAGGGGGACAACTAATGAAAAACTGTTTTTT,CASSERGRGTTNEKLFF
NA,NA,TRBJ1-4,TRBV5-1,TGCGCCAGCAGCAAAGGGACTCCGACTAATGAAAAACTGTTTTTT,CASSKGTPTNEKLFF
NA,TRBD1,TRBJ2-1,TRBV11-2,TGTGCCAGCACCGGTTCTCGGACAGGGGCCTACAATGAGCAGTTCTTC,CASTGSRTGAYNEQFF